The 32 T cell receptor beta chains given below trace back to one sample, sequenced in a study of CD8 T cells in Susac syndrome. Random hexamers were used to reverse transcribe an amount of about 0.45 to 1 ug RNA. TCRdb ran MiXCR on the immunoSEQ multiplex PCR reads and lists one entry per CDR3 protein. This sample has some 26,000 distinct CDR3 sequences, with around 94% found just once. Material: CD8+ T cells from PBMCs. All receptors derive from a human donor in good health.

The rearrangement uses TRBV13 and TRBJ2-7, with 7 nucleotides matching TRBD1. The ends lost 4 bases at V and 4 bases at J; junction bases unmatched: 7. This CDR3 comprises 14 residues. CDR1 PRHDT and CDR2 FYEKMQ come from the germline V gene (reference sequence). In DNA, the CDR3 is TGTGCCAGCAGCTGCCGGGACAGTGGATACGAGCAGTACTTC. Encoded protein: CASSCRDSGYEQYF.

This clonotype was observed a single time. The chain uses TRBV6-2 or TRBV6-3 and TRBJ2-1; D is unclear. This CDR3 comprises 13 residues. Trimming pared 2 bases from V and 4 bases from J, leaving 6 bases between. Looked up from germline, CDR1 is MNHEY and CDR2 is SVGEGT. CDR3 sequence reads: CASSYMGYNEQFF. CDR3 DNA: TGTGCCAGCAGTTACATGGGATACAATGAGCAGTTCTTC.

DNA for the CDR3: TGCGCCAGCAGCCAAGGGGTGTCGAGCGGGTCCTACGAGCAGTACTTC. Its protein is CASSQGVSSGSYEQYF. V gene TRBV4-3 combines with J gene TRBJ2-7; D might be TRBD2 (6 bases). V lost 1 base and J 1 base, leaving 14 bases between the germline ends. Germline lookup yields CDR1 LGHNA and CDR2 YSLEER. CDR3 length: 16 amino acids.

The chain carries TRBV12-3 or TRBV12-4 and TRBJ2-7, with 7 bases lining up with TRBD1. The CDR3 runs to 13 residues. J gave up 3 bases and V 2 bases, and 1 base lay outside the gene matches. The CDR3 reads CASSLRTGYEQYF. The DNA for the CDR3 is TGTGCCAGCAGTTTAAGGACAGGCTACGAGCAGTACTTC.

The J gene is TRBJ1-2, the V gene TRBV4-3, with D unresolved. The germline gives CDR1 LGHNA, CDR2 YSLEER. This CDR3 is built from 14 residues. V lost 0 bases and J lost 3, with 8 bases in between. The CDR3 loop reads CASSQDIWDYGYTF. CDR3 nucleotide sequence: TGCGCCAGCAGCCAAGATATTTGGGACTATGGCTACACCTTC.

The chain carries TRBV2 and TRBJ2-6; D is perhaps TRBD1 or TRBD2 (5 bases each). CDR3 length equals 18 residues. In germline, CDR1 is SNHLY, CDR2 FYNNEI. V shed 10 bases and J shed 0 bases, with 22 bases lying between them. The CDR3 DNA reads TGTGCCACTACGGCCCGGGGCCCTACGTCCTCTGGGGCCAACGTCCTGACTTTC. This sequence encodes CATTARGPTSSGANVLTF.

This clonotype has only one observation. The chain is built from TRBV7-9 and TRBJ2-3, with D possibly being TRBD1 (5 bases). The CDR3 is 16 amino acids. Germline lookup yields CDR1 SEHNR and CDR2 FQNEAQ (reference sequence). Trimming left V 4 bases short and J 5 bases short, with 19 bases between. CDR3 sequence reads: CASSSPRGKGQDTQYF. In DNA form, the CDR3 reads TGTGCCAGCAGCTCCCCCCGTGGAAAGGGGCAAGATACGCAGTATTTT.

The rearrangement joins TRBV19 to TRBJ2-7, with TRBD1 matching 9 bases. From germline, CDR1 is LNHDA and CDR2 SQIVND (reference sequence). The J segment lost 4 bases and the V segment lost 2 bases, leaving 6 bases of the junction unmatched. The CDR3 totals 15 residues. This CDR3 is CASSIRGQGFYEQYF. Written as DNA, the CDR3 is TGTGCCAGTAGTATACGAGGACAGGGGTTTTACGAGCAGTACTTC.

The chain links TRBV9 to TRBJ2-4; tentative D call: TRBD1 (8 bases). The ends were cut back, 2 bases at V and 6 bases at J, with 18 bases in the middle. Germline V gene lookup returns CDR1 SGDLS and CDR2 YYNGEE. There are 16 residues in the CDR3. The CDR3 here is CASSVQQGGAGNIQYF. CDR3 bases: TGTGCCAGCAGCGTGCAACAGGGGGGGGCGGGAAACATTCAGTACTTC.

The V call is TRBV6-5, the J call TRBJ1-2; no reliable D call. Germline V lookup: CDR1 MNHEY, CDR2 SVGAGI. V was pared by 6 bases and J by 6 bases, with 14 bases between. The CDR3 length is 13 residues. CDR3 protein: CASRFSLGNGYTF. Here the CDR3 DNA reads TGTGCCAGCAGATTTTCCCTAGGGAATGGCTACACCTTC.

This clonotype was seen only once. The rearrangement uses TRBV29-1 and TRBJ1-6; maybe TRBD1 (5 bases). Trimming took 5 bases from V and 8 from J, leaving 16 bases between them. From germline, CDR1 is SQVTM and CDR2 ANQGSEA. The CDR3 is made up of 14 amino acids. The CDR3 protein is CSVRGRAVDSPLHF. In DNA, the CDR3 is TGCAGCGTTAGGGGCCGGGCGGTGGATTCACCCCTCCACTTT.

This sequence joins TRBV11-2 and TRBJ2-2, with D perhaps being TRBD1 or TRBD2 (5 bases each). Looked up from germline, CDR1 is SGHAT and CDR2 is FQNNGV. Deletions cut 5 bases from V and 6 bases from J, with 13 bases between. The CDR3 has 14 residues. CDR3 in amino acids: CASSPGSRAGELFF. CDR3 nucleotide sequence: TGTGCCAGCAGCCCAGGGTCGAGGGCCGGGGAGCTGTTTTTT.

This rearrangement joins TRBV6-2 or TRBV6-3 to TRBJ1-1, with 9 bases that match TRBD1. CDR1 is MNHEY and CDR2 is SVGEGT in the germline V gene. The length of the CDR3 is 15 residues. V lost 2 bases to trimming and J lost 1 base; unmatched junction nucleotides: 2. The DNA of the CDR3 is TGTGCCAGCAGTTACGGGGGACAGGGGAACACTGAAGCTTTCTTT. Translated, it gives CASSYGGQGNTEAFF.

The V and J genes are TRBV4-3 and TRBJ2-7; 10 nucleotides match TRBD1. The V and J ends lost 0 bases and 6 bases, in that order; junction bases with no gene match: 2. The CDR3 has 14 residues. CDR1 and CDR2 from the germline V gene are LGHNA and YSLEER. As DNA, the CDR3 is TGCGCCAGCAGCCAAGATTGGACAGGGGGCGAGCAGTACTTC. Translation gives CASSQDWTGGEQYF.

The chain joins TRBV19 to TRBJ1-1; perhaps TRBD1 as D (6 bases). Trimming pared 10 bases from V and 3 bases from J, leaving 15 bases between. The CDR3 extends over 13 amino acids. The germline V gene has CDR1 LNHDA and CDR2 SQIVND (reference sequence). CDR3 sequence reads: CATWGGADTEAFF. The CDR3 DNA reads TGTGCCACCTGGGGGGGCGCGGACACTGAAGCTTTCTTT.

V usage is TRBV6-2 or TRBV6-3 and J usage is TRBJ2-5, with D tentatively TRBD1 or TRBD2 (5 bases each). This CDR3 comprises 14 residues. Germline V gives CDR1 MNHEY, CDR2 SVGEGT. With 6 bases removed from V and 5 bases from J, the gap between germline ends came to 16 bases. This CDR3 is CASRGDAGWETQYF. CDR3 in DNA: TGTGCCAGCAGAGGGGACGCAGGATGGGAGACCCAGTACTTC.

This rearrangement joins TRBV9 to TRBJ2-2; tentative D call: TRBD2 (5 bases). This CDR3 is 14 amino acids long. CDR1 is SGDLS, CDR2 YYNGEE, per germline. V lost 4 bases to trimming and J lost 3 bases, with 10 bases between them. The CDR3 here is CASSLWTDTGELFF. CDR3 DNA sequence: TGTGCCAGCAGCCTTTGGACTGACACCGGGGAGCTGTTTTTT.

The V call is TRBV19, the J call TRBJ2-5, with TRBD1 identical over 8 bases. V gave up 1 base and J gave up 2 bases; unmatched junction bases: 9. The germline gives CDR1 LNHDA, CDR2 SQIVND (reference sequence). The CDR3 contains 17 residues. This CDR3 is CASSIARPDRDQETQYF. CDR3 in DNA: TGTGCCAGTAGTATAGCCCGCCCGGACAGGGATCAAGAGACCCAGTACTTC.

This sequence joins TRBV7-9 and TRBJ1-1; D is ambiguous. This CDR3 has 10 residues. From germline, CDR1 is SEHNR and CDR2 FQNEAQ (reference sequence). V gave up 7 bases and J gave up 8 bases, with 8 bases separating them. This chain's CDR3 is CASTDLEAFF. DNA for the CDR3: TGTGCCAGCACAGACCTAGAAGCTTTCTTT.

V usage is TRBV7-9 and J usage is TRBJ2-7; 12 bases align to TRBD1. Per germline, CDR1 SEHNR and CDR2 FQNEAQ (reference sequence). With V trimmed by 2 bases and J by 7 bases, 6 bases remained unmatched. There are 15 residues in the CDR3. The chain's CDR3 is CASSLWDRGRQEQYF. In DNA form, the CDR3 reads TGTGCCAGCAGCTTATGGGACAGGGGGCGTCAGGAGCAGTACTTC.

This chain links TRBV9 with TRBJ2-1, with a tentative D call TRBD2 (5 bases). The germline CDR1 and CDR2 sequences are SGDLS and YYNGEE. This CDR3 contains 14 residues. The ends were cut back, 0 bases at V and 8 bases at J, with 12 bases in the middle. CDR3 sequence reads: CASSVAGLIDEQFF. As DNA, the CDR3 is TGTGCCAGCAGCGTAGCTGGACTTATCGATGAGCAGTTCTTC.

The chain links TRBV7-9 to TRBJ2-7; D uncertain. V was pared by 0 bases and J by 7 bases, with 7 bases between. The CDR3 loop spans 12 amino acids. CDR1 is SEHNR, CDR2 FQNEAQ, per germline (reference sequence). CDR3 coding DNA: TGTGCCAGCAGCTTAGCCGGGTGGGAGCAGTACTTC. Amino acid sequence: CASSLAGWEQYF.

The V and J genes are TRBV5-1 and TRBJ2-7, with a tentative D call TRBD1 (5 bases). The V gene lost 0 bases and the J gene lost 6 bases, with 10 bases spanning the gap. The CDR3 covers 13 residues. From germline, CDR1 is SGHRS and CDR2 YFSETQ. The CDR3 is CASSLVQGGEQYF. The CDR3 DNA reads as TGCGCCAGCAGCTTGGTTCAGGGCGGCGAGCAGTACTTC. Drawing the rest from reference TRBV5-1 and TRBJ2-7, the complete variable domain is KAGVTQTPRYLIKTRGQQVTLSCSPISGHRSVSWYQQTPGQGLQFLFEYFSETQRNKGNFPGRFSGRQFSNSRSEMNVSTLELGDSALYLCASSLVQGGEQYFGPGTRLTVT.

In regard to this clonotype: The germline gene is not matched at one end of the junction; a read error may be the cause. The J gene is TRBJ2-1, the V gene TRBV7-9; 9 bases are shared with TRBD2. The V gene's germline CDR1 is SEHNR and CDR2 FQNEAQ (reference sequence). This CDR3 contains 12 residues. The CDR3 spells CASSLGGLAILF. The CDR3 DNA sequence: TGTGCCAGCAGCTTAGGGGGACTAGCAATCCTCTTC.

The J gene is TRBJ1-1, the V gene TRBV9, with 8 bases that match TRBD1. The ends lost 3 bases at V and 1 base at J; junction bases unmatched: 2. Germline V gene sequence: CDR1 SGDLS, CDR2 YYNGEE. The CDR3 length is 14 residues. The CDR3 DNA is TGTGCCAGCAGCGGACAGGGGTCGAACACTGAAGCTTTCTTT. Its protein is CASSGQGSNTEAFF.

The chain employs TRBV2 and TRBJ1-2, with TRBD1 as a possible D gene (5 bases). CDR1 and CDR2 (germline): SNHLY, FYNNEI. V was cut by 0 bases and J by 4 bases, with 12 bases left in between. CDR3 length equals 15 residues. In DNA, the CDR3 is TGTGCCAGCAGTGAAGCTCGGGGGAGCCCCTATGGCTACACCTTC. Its translation is CASSEARGSPYGYTF.

J is TRBJ1-2 and V is TRBV15; unclear D gene. This CDR3 is 15 amino acids long. Looked up from germline, CDR1 is LNHNV and CDR2 is YYDKDF (reference sequence). V was clipped by 2 bases and J by 2 bases, with 12 bases between them. DNA of the CDR3: TGTGCCACCAGCAGACCCGGTGGGATCAACTATGGCTACACCTTC. The encoded protein is CATSRPGGINYGYTF.

This chain links TRBV27 with TRBJ2-2; D unresolved. Trimming left V 4 bases short and J 8 bases short, with 8 bases between. The length of the CDR3 is 12 residues. The germline gives CDR1 MNHEY, CDR2 SMNVEV (reference sequence). CDR3 sequence (DNA): TGTGCCAGCAGTTGGTCCGGTGGGGAGCTGTTTTTT. It codes for CASSWSGGELFF.

The V and J genes are TRBV3-1 and TRBJ1-1; D not certain. The CDR3 covers 13 residues. The germline CDR1 and CDR2 sequences are LGHDT and YNNKEL (reference sequence). V gave up 1 base and J gave up 11 bases, with 14 bases separating them. CDR3 nucleotide sequence: TGTGCCAGCAGCCAAGTTGTGGGGAGTGCGGCTTTCTTT. This translates into CASSQVVGSAAFF.

The chain has TRBV20-1 and TRBJ2-3; the match to TRBD1 covers 8 bases. This CDR3 has 17 residues. Per germline, CDR1 DFQATT and CDR2 SNEGSKA (reference sequence). The trim removed 2 bases at V and 2 bases at J, leaving 12 bases unmatched. This CDR3 is CSARPGTGLPITDTQYF. In DNA, the CDR3 is TGCAGTGCTAGACCCGGGACAGGTCTTCCTATCACAGATACGCAGTATTTT.

The rearrangement links TRBV6-2 or TRBV6-3 to TRBJ2-2; 8 bases fit TRBD2. This CDR3 spans 15 amino acids. The junction had 7 bases not matched to a gene; V was cut back by 3 bases and J by 7 bases. Germline CDR1 is MNHEY and CDR2 is SVGEGT. Written as DNA, the CDR3 is TGTGCCAGCAGTTATCAGCGGGGGTTCGGCGGGGAGCTGTTTTTT. This sequence encodes CASSYQRGFGGELFF.

The gene calls are TRBV19 and TRBJ1-2; 8 bases fit TRBD1. This CDR3 is built from 17 residues. Per the germline V gene, CDR1 is LNHDA and CDR2 is SQIVND (reference sequence). V lost 3 bases to trimming and J lost 0 bases; unmatched junction nucleotides: 9. The CDR3 bases are TGTGCCAGTAGTATTGCAACAGGGGGTGGATCTAACTATGGCTACACCTTC. Residues: CASSIATGGGSNYGYTF.